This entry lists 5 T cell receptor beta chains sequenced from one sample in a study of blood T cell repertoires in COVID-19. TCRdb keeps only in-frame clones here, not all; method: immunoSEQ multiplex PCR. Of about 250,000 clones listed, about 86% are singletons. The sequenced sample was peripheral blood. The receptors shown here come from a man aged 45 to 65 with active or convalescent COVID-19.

This CDR3 reads CASSDGQGPYEKLFF. In DNA, the CDR3 is TGTGCCAGCAGTGACGGACAGGGCCCCTATGAAAAACTGTTTTTT. The chain employs TRBV5-8 and TRBJ1-4, with 8 bases lining up with TRBD1. The V gene end was trimmed by 5 bases and the J gene end by 6 bases; junction bases not matched to a gene: 9. The CDR3 length is 15 residues. CDR1 and CDR2 (germline): SGHTS, YDEGEE.

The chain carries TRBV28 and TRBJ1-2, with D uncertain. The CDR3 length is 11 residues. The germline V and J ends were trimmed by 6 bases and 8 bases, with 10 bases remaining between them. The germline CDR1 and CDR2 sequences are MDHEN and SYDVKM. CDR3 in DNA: TGTGCCAGCAGGAGACTTTGGGGCTACACCTTC. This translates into CASRRLWGYTF.

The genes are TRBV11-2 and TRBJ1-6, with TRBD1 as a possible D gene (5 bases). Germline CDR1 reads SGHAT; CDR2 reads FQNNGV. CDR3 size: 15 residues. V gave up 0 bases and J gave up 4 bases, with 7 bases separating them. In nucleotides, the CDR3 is TGTGCCAGCAGCTTAGACAGGGATTATAATTCACCCCTCCACTTT. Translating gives CASSLDRDYNSPLHF.

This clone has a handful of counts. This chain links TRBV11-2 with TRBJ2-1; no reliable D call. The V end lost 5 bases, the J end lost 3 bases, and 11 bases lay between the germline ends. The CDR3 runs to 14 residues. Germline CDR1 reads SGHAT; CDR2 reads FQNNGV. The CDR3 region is CASSLSGSYNEQFF. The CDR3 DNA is TGTGCCAGCAGCCTCTCAGGCAGCTACAATGAGCAGTTCTTC. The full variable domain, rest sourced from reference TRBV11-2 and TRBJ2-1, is EAGVAQSPRYKIIEKRQSVAFWCNPISGHATLYWYQQILGQGPKLLIQFQNNGVVDDSQLPKDRFSAERLKGVDSTLKIQPAKLEDSAVYLCASSLSGSYNEQFFGPGTRLTVL.

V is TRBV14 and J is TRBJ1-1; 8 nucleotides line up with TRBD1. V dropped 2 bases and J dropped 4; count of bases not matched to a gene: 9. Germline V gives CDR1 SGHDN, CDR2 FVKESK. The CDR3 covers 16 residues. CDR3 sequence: CASSQLQGQGTTEAFF. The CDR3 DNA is TGTGCCAGCAGCCAACTCCAAGGACAGGGTACCACTGAAGCTTTCTTT.